This T cell receptor beta chain is from a study of blood T cell repertoires in COVID-19. Study-wide context: The origin of the acute and convalescent COVID-19 samples was the United States, Italy and Spain. T cells, B-cell-depleted T cells, or PBMCs provided the cDNA or gDNA that served as material.

As originally analysed: Amplification of reference gene primers was used by the study to estimate nucleated cell counts. Libraries were prepared by immunoSEQ multiplex PCR; TCRdb keeps only in-frame clonotypes and omits some of them. D and trimming come from the DNA, and the V and J calls and clone size come from that table. The sample lists 75,000 to 90,000 clones, about 85% occurring once. This CDR3 spans 16 amino acids. CDR1 is SEHNR and CDR2 is FQNEAQ in the germline V gene (reference sequence). The V segment lost 4 bases and the J segment 8 bases; nucleotides outside the gene matches: 7. This clonotype was sampled from a man at least 80 years old with active or convalescent COVID-19. Material for sequencing was peripheral blood. V is TRBV7-9 and J is TRBJ2-3; TRBD2 matches at 15 bases. The DNA of the CDR3 is TGTGCCAGCAGCTCCCCGGGACTAGCGGGGGGCGGTACGCAGTATTTT. This gives the protein CASSSPGLAGGGTQYF.